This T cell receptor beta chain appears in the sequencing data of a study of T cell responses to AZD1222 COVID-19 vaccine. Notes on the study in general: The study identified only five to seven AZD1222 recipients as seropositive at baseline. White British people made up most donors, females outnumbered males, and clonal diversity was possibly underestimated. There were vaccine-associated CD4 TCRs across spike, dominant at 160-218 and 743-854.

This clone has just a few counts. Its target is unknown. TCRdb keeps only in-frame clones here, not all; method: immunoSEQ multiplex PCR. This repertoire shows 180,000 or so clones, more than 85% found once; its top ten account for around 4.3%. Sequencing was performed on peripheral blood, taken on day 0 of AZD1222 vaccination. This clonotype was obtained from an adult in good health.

This chain's CDR3 is CASSSGPPYEQYF. The CDR3 coding sequence is TGTGCCAGCAGCTCGGGGCCTCCCTACGAGCAGTACTTC. This chain joins TRBV5-4 and TRBJ2-7; perhaps D is TRBD1 or TRBD2 (5 bases each). V lost 3 bases and J 2 bases, leaving 9 bases between the germline ends. The germline gives CDR1 SGHNT, CDR2 YYREEE (reference sequence). The CDR3 totals 13 residues.